This T cell receptor beta chain was documented in a study of blood T cell repertoires in COVID-19 (dated by TCRdb to the early 2020s). Concerning the study at large: Samples covering the acute and convalescent phases of COVID-19 were provided by collaborators in the United States, Italy and Spain. The material from the prospective study consisted of cDNA or gDNA derived from T cells, B-cell-depleted T cells, or PBMCs. Subjects who had been exposed to COVID-19, were actively infected with it, or had recovered from it provided the deeply sampled blood TCRbeta repertoires that made up the dataset. The repertoires were released in a freely available public database intended as a resource for research on the immune response to SARS-CoV-2. Samples were obtained from the ongoing ImmuneRACE study (first 160 participants) and from some 1,300 subjects provided by 6 global collaborators. Nearly every sample came with metadata listing a de-identified subject ID, COVID-19 status, age in years and sex. Where HLA class I and class II types were available, the types were taken from metadata supplied by the sample provider, not from assay-based typing.

Taken from cysteine to phenylalanine, the CDR3 has 14 residues. CDR3 DNA is the only sequence kept; it has 42 bases, read in frame from the first base. Via the germline V gene, CDR1 is SQVTM and CDR2 ANQGSEA. Deletion took 4 bases off V and 0 bases off J, with a span of 7 bases between the germline ends. The collaborating institutions used their own protocols to collect whole blood in K2EDTA tubes. For TCRbeta analysis, collaborators shipped samples in one of three forms: frozen whole blood, isolated PBMCs, or DNA extracted from either of those sample types. The immunoSEQ Assay, a bias-controlled multiplex PCR, was used to amplify TCRbeta CDR3 regions from genomic DNA. The original methods were these. Nucleated cell counts per sample were estimated from amplification of reference gene primers within the assay. Sequence reads were collapsed and filtered to measure the absolute abundance of every unique TCRbeta CDR3 rearrangement. Productive Simpson clonality was computed per sample as the square root of Simpson's diversity index over productive rearrangements. TCRdb stores this immuneACCESS table with in-frame sequences only. Part of the clones is absent; in the studies checked, under half of the shortfall reflects unresolved V genes, and no reason is known for the rest. V and J calls and clone size are copied from that table; D and trimming were computed from the DNA. The sample profile shows tens of thousands of clones; 70% to 90% of them were found once. Of the sample, around 28% falls within the top ten clones.

Overall results and qualifications from the work: The quantity of clinical and demographic metadata differed by source and by participant and was supplied without curation.

About this clone: Its specific antigen is unknown. There are no base qualities to consult, and no much larger clone falls within one base.

Material for sequencing was peripheral blood. The chain couples TRBV29-1 to TRBJ2-6; the D gene cannot be named for sure. This TCR came from a human donor in a cohort sampled during active COVID-19. The base sequence is TGCAGCGTTGTAGCCAGCTCTGGGGCCAACGTCCTGACTTTC. Its protein is CSVVASSGANVLTF.